Each of the 11 T cell receptor beta chains below was sequenced from the same sample in a study of T cell responses to AZD1222 COVID-19 vaccine. Here immunoSEQ multiplex PCR was the method, and the copy in TCRdb shows in-frame clones only, minus some. Altogether 80,000 to 100,000 clones are present, roughly nine tenths being singletons, with the ten largest covering about 2.7%. Sequences were derived from peripheral blood, sampled on day 0 of MenACWY control vaccination. The receptors here all came from an adult in good health.

This clone was picked up one time. The V gene is TRBV10-3, the J gene TRBJ2-2; 10 bases map to TRBD2. The CDR3 contains 15 residues. V dropped 7 bases and J dropped 5; count of bases not matched to a gene: 7. Per germline, CDR1 ENHRY and CDR2 SYGVKD. In DNA, the CDR3 is TGTGCCATCAATGCGGAGACTAGCGGGACCGGGGAGCTGTTTTTT. The encoded protein is CAINAETSGTGELFF.

The V and J genes are TRBV24-1 and TRBJ1-1, with TRBD1 as a possible D gene (5 bases). The germline CDR1 and CDR2 sequences are KGHDR and SFDVKD. There are 12 residues in the CDR3. V lost 5 bases and J 7 bases, leaving 10 bases between the germline ends. CDR3 region: CATSGGEIEAFF. CDR3 nucleotide sequence: TGTGCCACCAGTGGAGGGGAGATTGAAGCTTTCTTT.

There are a few counts of this clone. The V call is TRBV6-5, the J call TRBJ1-6; D is unclear. V gave up 6 bases and J gave up 7 bases, with 13 bases separating them. Germline V gives CDR1 MNHEY, CDR2 SVGAGI. The CDR3 contains 14 residues. The CDR3 nucleotides are TGTGCCAGCAGATCCAGGCCAGACAATTCACCCCTCCACTTT. Protein: CASRSRPDNSPLHF.

This CDR3 is CASSPTSGQGNGYTF. The CDR3 DNA sequence: TGTGCCAGCAGCCCTACCTCGGGACAGGGGAATGGCTACACCTTC. The chain is built from TRBV3-1 (or the pseudogene TRBV3-2) and TRBJ1-2; 10 positions agree with TRBD1. This CDR3 region has 15 residues. V was clipped by 4 bases and J by 6 bases; unmatched bases: 8. The germline CDR1 and CDR2 sequences are LGHDT and YNNKEL (reference sequence).

The chain combines TRBV6-5 with TRBJ1-4; D is unclear. The CDR3 is 16 amino acids. V lost 4 bases and J lost 0, with 12 bases in between. The V gene's germline CDR1 is MNHEY and CDR2 SVGAGI. Here the CDR3 reads CASSLDLAATNEKLFF. CDR3 DNA: TGTGCCAGCAGTTTGGACCTGGCGGCAACTAATGAAAAACTGTTTTTT.

This clone was counted a single time. V is TRBV29-1 and J is TRBJ2-1, with TRBD1 matching 12 bases. The CDR3 is 15 amino acids. Germline values: CDR1 SQVTM, CDR2 ANQGSEA. V was pared by 3 bases and J by 8 bases, with 8 bases of the junction left unmatched. The DNA of the CDR3 is TGCAGCGTTGAGGGGCGGGACAGGGGGCCCTATGAGCAGTTCTTC. It translates to CSVEGRDRGPYEQFF.

The genes are TRBV7-9 and TRBJ1-4; the D is unclear. The CDR3 is made up of 14 amino acids. Germline loops: CDR1 SEHNR, CDR2 FQNEAQ (reference sequence). With 1 base removed from V and 4 bases from J, the gap between germline ends came to 7 bases. The CDR3 protein is CASSLVQNNEKLFF. For the CDR3, the DNA is TGTGCCAGCAGCTTAGTCCAGAATAATGAAAAACTGTTTTTT.

This chain links TRBV6-2 or TRBV6-3 with TRBJ1-1; no definite D call. Germline CDR1 reads MNHEY; CDR2 reads SVGEGT. This CDR3 is built from 18 residues. With 4 bases removed from V and 2 bases from J, the gap between germline ends came to 23 bases. Here the CDR3 reads CASSFPPSRILTNTEAFF. CDR3 bases: TGTGCCAGCAGTTTTCCCCCTTCGCGGATACTGACAAACACTGAAGCTTTCTTT.

This chain connects TRBV11-3 to TRBJ2-1; 9 bases fit TRBD2. The germline gives CDR1 SGHNT, CDR2 YENEEA. V shed 8 bases, J shed 2 bases, and the junction held 4 bases outside the gene matches. The CDR3 spans 14 residues. Here the CDR3 reads CASGRGGAYNEQFF. CDR3 nucleotide sequence: TGTGCCAGCGGACGCGGGGGGGCCTACAATGAGCAGTTCTTC. The full variable domain, completed using reference TRBV11-3 and TRBJ2-1, is EAGVVQSPRYKIIEKKQPVAFWCNPISGHNTLYWYLQNLGQGPELLIRYENEEAVDDSQLPKDRFSAERLKGVDSTLKIQPAELGDSAVYLCASGRGGAYNEQFFGPGTRLTVL.

Within the sample, this clone is medium-sized. This rearrangement joins TRBV4-2 to TRBJ1-1; D gene uncertain. Germline V gives CDR1 LGHNA, CDR2 YNFKEQ. CDR3 length equals 17 residues. Trimming shortened V by 1 base and J by 1 base, and 16 bases separated the two germline ends. The CDR3, as DNA: TGTGCCAGCAGCCAAGGCCTACAAGTTGGGTGGAACACTGAAGCTTTCTTT. Translation gives CASSQGLQVGWNTEAFF.

The chain couples TRBV6-2 or TRBV6-3 to TRBJ1-2; a weak D match, TRBD1 (5 bases). The CDR3 is made up of 15 amino acids. V gave up 3 bases and J gave up 3 bases, with 14 bases separating them. Germline CDR1 is MNHEY and CDR2 is SVGEGT. The CDR3 spells CASSYKGVMDYGYTF. CDR3 in DNA: TGTGCCAGCAGTTATAAAGGGGTTATGGACTATGGCTACACCTTC.